This TCR beta chain came from a study of radiotherapy plus CTLA-4 blockade in lung cancer. The V and J ends lost 2 bases and 6 bases, in that order; junction bases with no gene match: 0. This CDR3 has 13 residues. Germline V gene lookup returns CDR1 SGHTA and CDR2 FQGNSA. Clones were read by immunoSEQ multiplex PCR, and TCRdb kept only the in-frame ones, dropping some. The table lists approximately 38,000 clones, 80% to 90% of them singletons, with approximately 22% in the top ten. The receptor was isolated from a human donor with non-small cell lung cancer whose response to radiotherapy plus ipilimumab could not be evaluated. The chain combines TRBV7-2 with TRBJ2-3; 9 positions agree with TRBD2. The sample in question was peripheral blood, obtained from a patient treated with radiotherapy plus ipilimumab. CDR3 loop: CASSLTSGDTQYF. DNA of the CDR3: TGTGCCAGCAGCTTAACTAGCGGGGATACGCAGTATTTT.